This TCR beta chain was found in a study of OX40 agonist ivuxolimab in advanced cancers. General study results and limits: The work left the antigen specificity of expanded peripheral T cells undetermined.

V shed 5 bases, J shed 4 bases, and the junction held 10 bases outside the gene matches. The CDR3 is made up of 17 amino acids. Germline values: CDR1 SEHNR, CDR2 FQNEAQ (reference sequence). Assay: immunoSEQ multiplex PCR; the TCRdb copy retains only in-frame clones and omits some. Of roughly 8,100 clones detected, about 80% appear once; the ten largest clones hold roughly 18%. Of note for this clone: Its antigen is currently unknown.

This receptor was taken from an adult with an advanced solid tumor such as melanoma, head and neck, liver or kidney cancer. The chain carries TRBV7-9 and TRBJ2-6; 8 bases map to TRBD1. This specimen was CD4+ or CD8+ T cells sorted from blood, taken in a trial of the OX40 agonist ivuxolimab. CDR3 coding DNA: TGTGCCAGCAGCCCTGACCCGACAGGGGCAGGGGCCAACGTCCTGACTTTC. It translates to CASSPDPTGAGANVLTF.